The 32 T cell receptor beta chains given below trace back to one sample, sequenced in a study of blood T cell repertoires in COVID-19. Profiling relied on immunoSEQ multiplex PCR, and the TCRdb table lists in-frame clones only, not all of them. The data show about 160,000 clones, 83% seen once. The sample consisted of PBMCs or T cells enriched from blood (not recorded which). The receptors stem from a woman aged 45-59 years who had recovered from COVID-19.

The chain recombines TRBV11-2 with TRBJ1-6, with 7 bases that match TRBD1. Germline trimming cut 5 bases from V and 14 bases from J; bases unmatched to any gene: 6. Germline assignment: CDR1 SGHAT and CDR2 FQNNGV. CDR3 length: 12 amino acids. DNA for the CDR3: TGTGCCAGCAGCCTCGACAGGGTGGCCCTCCACTTT. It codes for CASSLDRVALHF.

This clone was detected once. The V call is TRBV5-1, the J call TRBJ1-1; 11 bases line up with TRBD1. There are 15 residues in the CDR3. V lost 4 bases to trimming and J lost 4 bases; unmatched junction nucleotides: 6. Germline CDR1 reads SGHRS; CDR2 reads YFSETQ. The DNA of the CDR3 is TGCGCCAGCAGCCTCCCGGGGACAGGGGGCACTGAAGCTTTCTTT. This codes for CASSLPGTGGTEAFF.

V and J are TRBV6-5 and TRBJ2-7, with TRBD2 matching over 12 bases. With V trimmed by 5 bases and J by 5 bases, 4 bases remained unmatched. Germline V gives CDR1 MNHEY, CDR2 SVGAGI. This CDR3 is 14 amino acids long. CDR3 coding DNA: TGTGCCAGCAGTCCGGCTAGCGGGAGGGACGAGCAGTACGTC. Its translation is CASSPASGRDEQYV.

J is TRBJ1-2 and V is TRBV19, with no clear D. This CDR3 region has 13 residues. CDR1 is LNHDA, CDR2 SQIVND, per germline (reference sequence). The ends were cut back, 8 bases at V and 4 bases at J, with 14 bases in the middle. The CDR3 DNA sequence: TGTGCCAGTTCGGCGGGCGCGTTCTATGGCTACACCTTC. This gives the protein CASSAGAFYGYTF.

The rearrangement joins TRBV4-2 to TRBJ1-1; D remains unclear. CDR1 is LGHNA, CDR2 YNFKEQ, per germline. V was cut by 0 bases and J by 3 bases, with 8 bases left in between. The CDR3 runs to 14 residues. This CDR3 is CASSQEQLDTEAFF. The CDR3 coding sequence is TGTGCCAGCAGCCAAGAACAATTGGACACTGAAGCTTTCTTT.

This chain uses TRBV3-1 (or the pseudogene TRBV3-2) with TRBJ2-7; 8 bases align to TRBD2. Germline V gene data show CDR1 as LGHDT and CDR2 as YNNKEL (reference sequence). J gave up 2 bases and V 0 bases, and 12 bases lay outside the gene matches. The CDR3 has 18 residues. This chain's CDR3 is CASSQELMGLGEPYEQYV. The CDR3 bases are TGTGCCAGCAGCCAAGAGTTGATGGGACTAGGGGAACCCTACGAGCAGTACGTC.

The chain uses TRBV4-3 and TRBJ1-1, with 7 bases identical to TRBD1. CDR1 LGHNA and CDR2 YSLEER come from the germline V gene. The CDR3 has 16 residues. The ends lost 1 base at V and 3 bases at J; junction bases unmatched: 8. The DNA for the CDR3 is TGCGCCAGCAGCCAAGCCCTTGGGGACAGATACACTGAAGCTTTCTTT. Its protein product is CASSQALGDRYTEAFF.

CDR3 coding DNA: TGTGCCAGCAACCCCTGGGGACAGGGGGCCGCTAACTATGGCTACACCTTC. Translating gives CASNPWGQGAANYGYTF. The chain recombines TRBV6-2 or TRBV6-3 with TRBJ1-2; TRBD1 matches at 12 bases. Germline V gene sequence: CDR1 MNHEY, CDR2 SVGEGT. The V segment lost 7 bases and the J segment 0 bases; nucleotides outside the gene matches: 9. The CDR3 is 17 amino acids.

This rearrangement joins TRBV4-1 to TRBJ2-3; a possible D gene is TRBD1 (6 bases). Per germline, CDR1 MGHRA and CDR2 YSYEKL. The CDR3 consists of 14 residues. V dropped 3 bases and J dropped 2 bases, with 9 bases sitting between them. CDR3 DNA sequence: TGCGCCAGCAGCCAGGACAGCCTCACAGATACGCAGTATTTT. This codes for CASSQDSLTDTQYF.

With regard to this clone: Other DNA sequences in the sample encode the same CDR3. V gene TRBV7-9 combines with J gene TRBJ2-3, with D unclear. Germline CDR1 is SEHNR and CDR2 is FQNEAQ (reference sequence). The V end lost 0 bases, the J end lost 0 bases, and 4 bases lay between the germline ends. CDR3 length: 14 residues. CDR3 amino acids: CASSLASSTDTQYF. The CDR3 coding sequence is TGTGCCAGCAGCTTAGCATCTAGCACAGATACGCAGTATTTT.

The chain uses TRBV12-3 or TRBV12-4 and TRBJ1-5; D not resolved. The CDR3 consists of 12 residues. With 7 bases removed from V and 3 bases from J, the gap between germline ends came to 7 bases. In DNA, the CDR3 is TGTGCCAGCACCGGGGACAATCAGCCCCAGCATTTT. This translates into CASTGDNQPQHF.

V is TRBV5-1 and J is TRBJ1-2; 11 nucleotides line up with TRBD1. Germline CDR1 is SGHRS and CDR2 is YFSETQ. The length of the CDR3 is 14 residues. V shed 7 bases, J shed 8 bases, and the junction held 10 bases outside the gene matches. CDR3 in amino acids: CASLSPGTGGGYTF. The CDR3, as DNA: TGCGCCAGCCTCTCCCCCGGGACAGGGGGAGGCTACACCTTC.

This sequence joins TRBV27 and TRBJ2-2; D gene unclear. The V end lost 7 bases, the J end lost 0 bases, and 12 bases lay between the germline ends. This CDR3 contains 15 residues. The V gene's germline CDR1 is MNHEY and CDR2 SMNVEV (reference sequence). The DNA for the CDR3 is TGTGCCAGCAAGGTATGGAGCCCGAACACCGGGGAGCTGTTTTTT. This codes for CASKVWSPNTGELFF.

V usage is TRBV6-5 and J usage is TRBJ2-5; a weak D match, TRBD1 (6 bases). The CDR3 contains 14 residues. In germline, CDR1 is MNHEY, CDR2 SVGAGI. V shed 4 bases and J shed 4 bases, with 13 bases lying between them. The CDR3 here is CASSLGRGSETQYF. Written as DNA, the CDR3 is TGTGCCAGCAGTTTAGGCAGGGGTTCAGAGACCCAGTACTTC.

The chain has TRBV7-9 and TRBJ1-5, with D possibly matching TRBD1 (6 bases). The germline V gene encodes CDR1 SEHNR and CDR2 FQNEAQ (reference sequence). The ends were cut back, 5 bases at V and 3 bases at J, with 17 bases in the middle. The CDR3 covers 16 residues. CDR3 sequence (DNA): TGTGCCAGCAGCACAGGGACCGCGAGTACCAATCAGCCCCAGCATTTT. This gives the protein CASSTGTASTNQPQHF.

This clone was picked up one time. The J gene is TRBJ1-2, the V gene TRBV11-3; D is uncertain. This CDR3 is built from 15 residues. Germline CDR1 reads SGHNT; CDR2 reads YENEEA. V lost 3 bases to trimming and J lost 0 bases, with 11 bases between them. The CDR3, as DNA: TGTGCCAGCAGCTTGAGCCCCTCCGCTAACTATGGCTACACCTTC. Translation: CASSLSPSANYGYTF.

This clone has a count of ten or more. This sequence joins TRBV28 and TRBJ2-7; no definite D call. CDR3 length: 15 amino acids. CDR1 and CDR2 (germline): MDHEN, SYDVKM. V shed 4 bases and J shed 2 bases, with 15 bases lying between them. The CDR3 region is CASSSLSAAPYEQYV. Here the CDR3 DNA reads TGTGCCAGCAGTTCCCTAAGCGCTGCCCCCTACGAGCAGTACGTC.

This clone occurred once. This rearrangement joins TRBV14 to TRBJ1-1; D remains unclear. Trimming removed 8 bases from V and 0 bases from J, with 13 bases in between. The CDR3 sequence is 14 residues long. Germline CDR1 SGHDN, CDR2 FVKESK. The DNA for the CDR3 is TGTGCCAGCGGCCCCGGACTCTTGAACACTGAAGCTTTCTTT. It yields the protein CASGPGLLNTEAFF.

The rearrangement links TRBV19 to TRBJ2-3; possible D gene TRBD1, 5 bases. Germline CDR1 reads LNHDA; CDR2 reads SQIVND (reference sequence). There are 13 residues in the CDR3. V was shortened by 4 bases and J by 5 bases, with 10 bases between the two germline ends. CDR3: CASSKGAVDTQYF. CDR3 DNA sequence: TGTGCCAGTAGTAAAGGGGCGGTAGATACGCAGTATTTT.

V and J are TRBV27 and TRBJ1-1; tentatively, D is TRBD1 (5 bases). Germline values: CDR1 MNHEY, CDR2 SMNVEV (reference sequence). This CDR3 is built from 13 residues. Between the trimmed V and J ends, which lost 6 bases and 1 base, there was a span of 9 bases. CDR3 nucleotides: TGTGCCAGCAGAGACGACAGGAACACTGAAGCTTTCTTT. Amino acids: CASRDDRNTEAFF.

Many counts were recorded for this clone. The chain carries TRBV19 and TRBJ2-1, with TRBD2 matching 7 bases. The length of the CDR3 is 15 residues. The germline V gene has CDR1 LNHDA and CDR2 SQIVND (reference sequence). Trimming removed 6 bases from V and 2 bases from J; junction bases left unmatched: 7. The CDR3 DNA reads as TGTGCCAGTAGGAGCGGGACCACGGCCTACAATGAGCAGTTCTTC. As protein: CASRSGTTAYNEQFF. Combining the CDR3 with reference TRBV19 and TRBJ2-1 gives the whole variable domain DGGITQSPKYLFRKEGQNVTLSCEQNLNHDAMYWYRQDPGQGLRLIYYSQIVNDFQKGDIAEGYSVSREKKESFPLTVTSAQKNPTAFYLCASRSGTTAYNEQFFGPGTRLTVL.

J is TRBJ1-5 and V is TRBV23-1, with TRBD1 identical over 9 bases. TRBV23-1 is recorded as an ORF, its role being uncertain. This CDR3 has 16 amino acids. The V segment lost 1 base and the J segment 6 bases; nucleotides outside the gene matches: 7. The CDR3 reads CASSQYLQGAVQPQHF. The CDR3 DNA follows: TGCGCCAGCAGTCAATACTTACAGGGGGCAGTTCAGCCCCAGCATTTT.

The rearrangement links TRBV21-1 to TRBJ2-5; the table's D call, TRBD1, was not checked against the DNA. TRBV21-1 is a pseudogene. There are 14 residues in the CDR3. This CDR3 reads CASSKARGTETQYF. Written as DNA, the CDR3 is TGTGCCAGCAGCAAAGCTAGGGGAACGGAGACCCAGTACTTC.

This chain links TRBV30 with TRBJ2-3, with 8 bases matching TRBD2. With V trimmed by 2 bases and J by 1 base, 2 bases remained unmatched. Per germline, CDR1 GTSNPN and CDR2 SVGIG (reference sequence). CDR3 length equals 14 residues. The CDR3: CAWSTSGGTDTQYF. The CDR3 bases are TGTGCCTGGAGTACTAGCGGAGGCACAGATACGCAGTATTTT.

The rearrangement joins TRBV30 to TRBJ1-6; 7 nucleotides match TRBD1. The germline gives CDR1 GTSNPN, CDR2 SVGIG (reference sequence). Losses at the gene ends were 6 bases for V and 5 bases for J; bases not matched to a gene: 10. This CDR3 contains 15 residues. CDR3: CACTTGTINNSPLHF. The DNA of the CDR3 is TGTGCCTGCACGACAGGGACGATTAATAATTCACCCCTCCACTTT. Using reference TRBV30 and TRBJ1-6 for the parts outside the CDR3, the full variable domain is SQTIHQWPATLVQPVGSPLSLECTVEGTSNPNLYWYRQAAGRGLQLLFYSVGIGQISSEVPQNLSASRPQDRQFILSSKKLLLSDSGFYLCACTTGTINNSPLHFGNGTRLTVT.

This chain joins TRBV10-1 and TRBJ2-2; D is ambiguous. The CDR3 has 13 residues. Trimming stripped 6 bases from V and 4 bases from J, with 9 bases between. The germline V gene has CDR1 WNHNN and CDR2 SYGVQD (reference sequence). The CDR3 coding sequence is TGCGCCAGCAGCGGGTTATTCACCGGGGAGCTGTTTTTT. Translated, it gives CASSGLFTGELFF.

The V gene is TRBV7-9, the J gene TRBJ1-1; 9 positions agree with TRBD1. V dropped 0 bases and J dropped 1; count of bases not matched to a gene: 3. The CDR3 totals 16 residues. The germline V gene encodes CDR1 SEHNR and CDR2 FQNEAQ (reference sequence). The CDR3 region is CASSLARQGGNTEAFF. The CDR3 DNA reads TGTGCCAGCAGCTTAGCGAGACAGGGGGGGAACACTGAAGCTTTCTTT.

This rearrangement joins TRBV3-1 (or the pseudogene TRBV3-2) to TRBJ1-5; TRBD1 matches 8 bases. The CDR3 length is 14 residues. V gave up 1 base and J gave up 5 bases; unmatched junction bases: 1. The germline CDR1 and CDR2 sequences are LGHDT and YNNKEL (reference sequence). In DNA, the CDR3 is TGTGCCAGCAGCCAAGGGACAGGGCATCAGCCCCAGCATTTT. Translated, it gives CASSQGTGHQPQHF.

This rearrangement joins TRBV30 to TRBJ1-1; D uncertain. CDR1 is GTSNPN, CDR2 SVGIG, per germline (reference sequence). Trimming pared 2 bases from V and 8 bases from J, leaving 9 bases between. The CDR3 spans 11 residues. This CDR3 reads CAWSLAWEAFF. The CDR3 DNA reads TGTGCCTGGAGTCTGGCCTGGGAAGCTTTCTTT.

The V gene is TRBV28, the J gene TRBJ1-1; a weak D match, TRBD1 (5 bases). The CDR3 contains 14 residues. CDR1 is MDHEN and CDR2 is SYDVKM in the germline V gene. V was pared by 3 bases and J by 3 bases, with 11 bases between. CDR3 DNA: TGTGCCAGCAGTTTGCGGACACTCCACACTGAAGCTTTCTTT. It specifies CASSLRTLHTEAFF.

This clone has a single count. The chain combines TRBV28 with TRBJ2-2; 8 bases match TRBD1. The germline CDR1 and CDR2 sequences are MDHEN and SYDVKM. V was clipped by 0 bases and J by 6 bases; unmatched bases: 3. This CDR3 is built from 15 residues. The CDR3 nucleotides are TGTGCCAGCAGTTTATGGCAGGGGGCTGCCGGGGAGCTGTTTTTT. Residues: CASSLWQGAAGELFF.

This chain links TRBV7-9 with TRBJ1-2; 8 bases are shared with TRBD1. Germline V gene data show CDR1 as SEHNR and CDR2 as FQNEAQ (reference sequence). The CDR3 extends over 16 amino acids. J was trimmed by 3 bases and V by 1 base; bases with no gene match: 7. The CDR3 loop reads CASSLGQGPSDYGYTF. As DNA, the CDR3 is TGTGCCAGCAGCTTAGGACAGGGGCCTTCGGACTATGGCTACACCTTC.